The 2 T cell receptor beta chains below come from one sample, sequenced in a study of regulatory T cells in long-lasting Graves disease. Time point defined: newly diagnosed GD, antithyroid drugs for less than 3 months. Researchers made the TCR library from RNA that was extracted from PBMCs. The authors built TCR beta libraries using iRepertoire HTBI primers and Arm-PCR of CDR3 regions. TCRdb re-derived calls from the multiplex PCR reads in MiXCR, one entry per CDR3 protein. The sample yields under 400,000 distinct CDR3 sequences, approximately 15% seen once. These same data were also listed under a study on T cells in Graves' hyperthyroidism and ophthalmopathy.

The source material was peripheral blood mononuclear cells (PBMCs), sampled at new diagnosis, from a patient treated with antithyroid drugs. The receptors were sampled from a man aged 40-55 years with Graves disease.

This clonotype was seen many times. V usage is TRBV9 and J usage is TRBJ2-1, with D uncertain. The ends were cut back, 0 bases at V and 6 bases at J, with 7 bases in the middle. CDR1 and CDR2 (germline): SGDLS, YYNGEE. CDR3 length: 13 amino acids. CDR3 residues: CASSVAVFNEQFF. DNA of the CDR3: TGTGCCAGCAGCGTAGCGGTCTTCAATGAGCAGTTCTTC.

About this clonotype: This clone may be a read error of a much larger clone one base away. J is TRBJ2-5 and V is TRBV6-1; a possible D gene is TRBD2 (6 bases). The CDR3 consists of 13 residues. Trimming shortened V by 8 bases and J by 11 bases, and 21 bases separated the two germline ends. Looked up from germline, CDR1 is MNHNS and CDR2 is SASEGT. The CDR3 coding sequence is TGTGCCAGCCGGGGGAGCTCCTACAATGAGCAGTACTTC. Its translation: CASRGSSYNEQYF.